These T cell receptor beta chains were read from a single sample in a study of blood T cell repertoires in COVID-19. Libraries were prepared by immunoSEQ multiplex PCR; TCRdb keeps only in-frame clonotypes and omits some of them. Among 75,000 to 100,000 clones listed, 80% to 90% were seen once. Sequencing used peripheral blood. Receptors were obtained from an elderly woman with acute or convalescent COVID-19. CDR3s include the opening cysteine and the closing phenylalanine or tryptophan. Fields, in order: clone size, J gene, D gene, V gene, CDR3 protein, CDR3 DNA. D genes are given only for firm matches. Where a row states a size, it is once, few, many or the class of an expanded clone; other rows omit it.

clone_size: -
j_call: TRBJ2-7
d_call: TRBD2
v_call: TRBV7-2
cdr3_aa: CASSLLSRTSGFYEQYF
cdr3_nt: TGTGCCAGCAGCTTACTCTCAAGGACTAGCGGTTTTTACGAGCAGTACTTC

clone_size: -
j_call: TRBJ2-7
d_call: TRBD2
v_call: TRBV4-2
cdr3_aa: CASSLNVLAGSSYEQYF
cdr3_nt: TGTGCCAGCAGCCTGAATGTACTAGCGGGGAGCTCCTACGAGCAGTACTTC

clone_size: once
j_call: TRBJ2-7
d_call: TRBD2
v_call: TRBV6-1
cdr3_aa: CASSDSGGYYEQYF
cdr3_nt: TGTGCCAGCAGTGATAGCGGGGGGTACTACGAGCAGTACTTC

clone_size: -
j_call: TRBJ2-3
d_call: -
v_call: TRBV4-2
cdr3_aa: CASSQEPGGRGTQYF
cdr3_nt: TGTGCCAGCAGCCAAGAACCAGGGGGGCGGGGTACGCAGTATTTT

clone_size: -
j_call: TRBJ2-3
d_call: TRBD2
v_call: TRBV7-6
cdr3_aa: CASSLSSRTSRTDTQYF
cdr3_nt: TGTGCCAGCAGCTTAAGTTCTAGGACTAGTCGGACAGATACGCAGTATTTT

clone_size: -
j_call: TRBJ1-1
d_call: TRBD1
v_call: TRBV10-3
cdr3_aa: CAIRTGATEAFF
cdr3_nt: TGTGCCATCAGAACAGGGGCCACTGAAGCTTTCTTT

clone_size: -
j_call: TRBJ1-1
d_call: TRBD1
v_call: TRBV9
cdr3_aa: CASSARGPGTEAFF
cdr3_nt: TGTGCCAGCAGCGCGAGGGGGCCCGGCACTGAAGCTTTCTTT

clone_size: -
j_call: TRBJ2-2
d_call: TRBD2
v_call: TRBV19
cdr3_aa: CASSARLAGGTGELFF
cdr3_nt: TGTGCCAGTAGTGCCCGACTAGCGGGGGGGACCGGGGAGCTGTTTTTT

clone_size: -
j_call: TRBJ1-5
d_call: -
v_call: TRBV29-1
cdr3_aa: CSVVGGGTGNQPQHF
cdr3_nt: TGCAGCGTTGTGGGGGGAGGGACTGGCAATCAGCCCCAGCATTTT

clone_size: -
j_call: TRBJ2-3
d_call: TRBD2
v_call: TRBV6-6
cdr3_aa: CASSLLAGGPDTQYF
cdr3_nt: TGTGCCAGCAGTTTACTAGCGGGGGGGCCTGATACGCAGTATTTT

clone_size: -
j_call: TRBJ2-1
d_call: TRBD1
v_call: TRBV18
cdr3_aa: CASSPPGQATEFF
cdr3_nt: TGTGCCAGCTCACCTCCGGGACAGGCGACGGAGTTCTTC

clone_size: -
j_call: TRBJ1-6
d_call: TRBD1
v_call: TRBV2
cdr3_aa: CASSRDRVGSPLHF
cdr3_nt: TGTGCCAGCAGTAGGGACAGGGTCGGCTCACCCCTCCACTTT

clone_size: -
j_call: TRBJ1-1
d_call: TRBD1
v_call: TRBV11-2
cdr3_aa: CASSLWSGGRNTEAFF
cdr3_nt: TGTGCCAGCAGCTTATGGTCAGGGGGCAGGAACACTGAAGCTTTCTTT

clone_size: -
j_call: TRBJ2-7
d_call: -
v_call: TRBV12-5
cdr3_aa: CASARSSYEQYF
cdr3_nt: TGTGCTAGTGCTCGCAGCTCCTACGAGCAGTACTTC

clone_size: -
j_call: TRBJ1-6
d_call: -
v_call: TRBV5-1
cdr3_aa: CASSAGRGTLNSPLHF
cdr3_nt: TGCGCCAGCAGCGCCGGCAGGGGCACCCTTAATTCACCCCTCCACTTT

clone_size: -
j_call: TRBJ2-2
d_call: -
v_call: TRBV5-4
cdr3_aa: CASSLPQGNPGELFF
cdr3_nt: TGTGCCAGCAGCTTGCCCCAGGGGAACCCCGGGGAGCTGTTTTTT

clone_size: -
j_call: TRBJ1-5
d_call: -
v_call: TRBV6-4
cdr3_aa: CASSEAQPQHF
cdr3_nt: TGTGCCAGCAGTGAGGCTCAGCCCCAGCATTTT

clone_size: -
j_call: TRBJ1-2
d_call: -
v_call: TRBV6-5
cdr3_aa: CASLGGDTLFYGYTF
cdr3_nt: TGTGCCAGCCTGGGGGGGGACACTCTCTTCTATGGCTACACCTTC

clone_size: -
j_call: TRBJ2-3
d_call: -
v_call: TRBV19
cdr3_aa: CASSDPGGAAADTQYF
cdr3_nt: TGTGCCAGTAGCGACCCGGGGGGCGCCGCTGCAGATACGCAGTATTTT

clone_size: -
j_call: TRBJ2-5
d_call: -
v_call: TRBV5-1
cdr3_aa: CASSENRVGETQYF
cdr3_nt: TGCGCCAGCAGCGAGAACAGGGTGGGAGAGACCCAGTACTTC

clone_size: -
j_call: TRBJ2-7
d_call: TRBD2
v_call: TRBV5-4
cdr3_aa: CASSFLSGGSYEQYF
cdr3_nt: TGTGCCAGCAGCTTCCTTAGCGGGGGTTCCTACGAGCAGTACTTC

clone_size: -
j_call: TRBJ2-3
d_call: -
v_call: TRBV4-2
cdr3_aa: CASRPRVRGSFFTDTQYF
cdr3_nt: TGTGCCAGCAGACCCAGGGTTCGAGGTTCCTTCTTCACAGATACGCAGTATTTT

clone_size: -
j_call: TRBJ2-1
d_call: TRBD2
v_call: TRBV28
cdr3_aa: CASNLAASSYNEQFF
cdr3_nt: TGTGCCAGCAATCTAGCGGCCAGCTCCTACAATGAGCAGTTCTTC

clone_size: -
j_call: TRBJ1-1
d_call: TRBD1
v_call: TRBV5-1
cdr3_aa: CASSFTGEVNTEAFF
cdr3_nt: TGCGCCAGCAGCTTTACAGGGGAAGTGAACACTGAAGCTTTCTTT